This T cell receptor beta chain was identified during a study of cytomegalovirus exposure and HLA in healthy donors. Overall study findings and caveats: It was found in a later analysis that first-cohort TCR clusters tended to co-occur in the 100 to 150 validation repertoires. A few chains linked to CMV were shown in vitro to be specific for CMV antigens.

Notes on this clone: The antigen remains undetermined.

Assay: immunoSEQ multiplex PCR; the TCRdb copy retains only in-frame clones and omits some. The sample records about 120,000 clones, around 89% being singletons. The donors were part of the approximately 120-subject validation cohort, which stood apart from the roughly 700-subject first cohort. The V gene's germline CDR1 is SGDLS and CDR2 YYNGEE. The CDR3 covers 16 residues. Trimming cost V 0 bases and J 6 bases; bases outside gene matches: 2. Sequenced input: PBMCs. The rearrangement links TRBV9 to TRBJ2-1; 14 bases line up with TRBD2. This TCR came from a woman aged 18-29 years in good health and CMV-seropositive. CDR3 in amino acids: CASSVGGLAGVNEQFF. The CDR3 DNA sequence: TGTGCCAGCAGCGTAGGGGGACTAGCGGGGGTCAATGAGCAGTTCTTC.